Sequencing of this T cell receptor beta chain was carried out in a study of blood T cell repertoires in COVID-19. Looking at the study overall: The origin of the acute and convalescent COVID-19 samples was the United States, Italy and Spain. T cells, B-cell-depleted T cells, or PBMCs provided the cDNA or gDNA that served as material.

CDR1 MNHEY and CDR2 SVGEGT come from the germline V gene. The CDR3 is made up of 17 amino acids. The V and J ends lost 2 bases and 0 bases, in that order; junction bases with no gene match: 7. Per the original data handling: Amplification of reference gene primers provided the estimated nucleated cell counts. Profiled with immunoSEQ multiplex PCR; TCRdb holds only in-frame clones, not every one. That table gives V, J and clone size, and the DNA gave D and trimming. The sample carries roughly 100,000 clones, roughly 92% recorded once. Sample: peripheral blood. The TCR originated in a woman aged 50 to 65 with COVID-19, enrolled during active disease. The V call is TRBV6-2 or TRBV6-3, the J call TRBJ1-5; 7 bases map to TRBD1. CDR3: CASSYNPGGHSNQPQHF. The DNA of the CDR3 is TGTGCCAGCAGTTACAACCCAGGGGGACATAGCAATCAGCCCCAGCATTTT.